This TCR beta chain was profiled in a study of T-cell reconstitution after alpha-beta-depleted transplantation in children. Study outcomes and limitations: The study reportedly traced alpha-beta T cells about two months after transplant to several hundred expanded graft clones. From newly produced T cells came most of the T-cell counts and diversity one year after transplant. The origin of high day-60 TCRbeta diversity in some patients lay in surviving recipient T cells and thymic progenitors.

Comments on this clonotype: Its cognate antigen is unknown.

The CDR3 consists of 16 residues. Looked up from germline, CDR1 is SGHRS and CDR2 is YFSETQ. J was trimmed by 2 bases and V by 2 bases; bases with no gene match: 3. The TCRbeta library was prepared with unique molecular identifiers. TCRdb ran MiXCR on the PCR reads and lists one entry per CDR3 protein. Of approximately 800,000 distinct CDR3 sequences in the sample, 15% to 20% are singletons; the top ten hold roughly 5%. The V gene is TRBV5-1, the J gene TRBJ2-3, with 12 bases matching TRBD2. The clonotype comes from a male patient younger than 18 who had a stem cell transplant for acute lymphoblastic leukemia, so the T cells may come from the graft donor. The sequencing here drew on PBMCs, mostly from graft donor cells, taken 360 days after TCRalphabeta/CD19-depleted stem cell transplant. The CDR3, as DNA: TGCGCCAGCAGCTTCGGACTAGCGGGGTTCACAGATACGCAGTATTTT. This sequence encodes CASSFGLAGFTDTQYF.